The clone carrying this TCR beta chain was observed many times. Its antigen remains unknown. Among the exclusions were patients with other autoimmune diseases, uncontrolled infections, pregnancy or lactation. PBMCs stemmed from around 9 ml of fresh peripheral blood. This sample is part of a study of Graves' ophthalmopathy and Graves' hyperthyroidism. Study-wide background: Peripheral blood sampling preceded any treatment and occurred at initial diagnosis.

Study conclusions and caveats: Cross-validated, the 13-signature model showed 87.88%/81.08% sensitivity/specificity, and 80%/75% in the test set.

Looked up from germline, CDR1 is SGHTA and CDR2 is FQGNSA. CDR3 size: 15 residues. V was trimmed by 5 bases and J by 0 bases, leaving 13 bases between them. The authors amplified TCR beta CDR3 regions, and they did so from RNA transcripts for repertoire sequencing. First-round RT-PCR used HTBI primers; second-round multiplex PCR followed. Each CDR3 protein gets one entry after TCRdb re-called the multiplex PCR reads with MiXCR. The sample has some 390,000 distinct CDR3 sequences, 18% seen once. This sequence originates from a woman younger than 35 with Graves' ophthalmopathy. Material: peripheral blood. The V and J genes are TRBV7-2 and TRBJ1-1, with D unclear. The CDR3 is CASSLHTAMNTEAFF. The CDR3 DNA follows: TGTGCCAGCAGCCTCCATACAGCCATGAACACTGAAGCTTTCTTT.